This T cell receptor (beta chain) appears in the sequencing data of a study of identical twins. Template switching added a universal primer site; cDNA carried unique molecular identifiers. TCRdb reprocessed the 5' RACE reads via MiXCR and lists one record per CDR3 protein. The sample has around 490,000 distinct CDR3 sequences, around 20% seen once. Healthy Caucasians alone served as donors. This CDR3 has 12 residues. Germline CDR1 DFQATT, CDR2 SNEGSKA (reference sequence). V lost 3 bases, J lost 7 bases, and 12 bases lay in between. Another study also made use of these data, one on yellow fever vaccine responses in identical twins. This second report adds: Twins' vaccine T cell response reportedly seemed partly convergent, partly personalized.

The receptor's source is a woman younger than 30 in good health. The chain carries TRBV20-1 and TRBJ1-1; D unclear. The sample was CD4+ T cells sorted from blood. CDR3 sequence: CSARGERGEAFF. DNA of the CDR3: TGCAGTGCTAGGGGAGAGCGGGGTGAAGCTTTCTTT.